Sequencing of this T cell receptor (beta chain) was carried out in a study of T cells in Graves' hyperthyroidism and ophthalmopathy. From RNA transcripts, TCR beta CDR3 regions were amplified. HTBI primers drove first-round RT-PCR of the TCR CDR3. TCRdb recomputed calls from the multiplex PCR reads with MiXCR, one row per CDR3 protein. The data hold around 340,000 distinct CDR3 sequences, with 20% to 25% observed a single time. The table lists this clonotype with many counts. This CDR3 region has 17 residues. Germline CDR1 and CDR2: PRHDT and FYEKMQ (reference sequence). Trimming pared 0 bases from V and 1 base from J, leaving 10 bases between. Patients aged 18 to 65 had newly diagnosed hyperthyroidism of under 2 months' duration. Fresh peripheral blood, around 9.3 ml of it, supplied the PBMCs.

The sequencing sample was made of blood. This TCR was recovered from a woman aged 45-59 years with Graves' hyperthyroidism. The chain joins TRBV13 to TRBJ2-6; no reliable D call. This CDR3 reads CASSLGSHSSGANVLTF. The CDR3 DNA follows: TGTGCCAGCAGCTTAGGCTCCCATTCATCTGGGGCCAACGTCCTGACTTTC.